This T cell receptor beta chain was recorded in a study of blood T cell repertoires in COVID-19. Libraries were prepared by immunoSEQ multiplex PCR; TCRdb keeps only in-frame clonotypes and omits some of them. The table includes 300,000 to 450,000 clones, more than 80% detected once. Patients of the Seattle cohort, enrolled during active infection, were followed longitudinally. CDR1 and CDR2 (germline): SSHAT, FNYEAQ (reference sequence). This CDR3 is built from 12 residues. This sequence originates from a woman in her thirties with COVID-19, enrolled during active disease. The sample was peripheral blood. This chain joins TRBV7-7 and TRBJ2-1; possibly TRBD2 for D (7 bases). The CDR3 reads CARGGPYNEQFF. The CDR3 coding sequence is TGTGCTAGGGGGGGACCTTACAATGAGCAGTTCTTC.